This T cell receptor beta chain was sequenced in a study of T cell changes during pregnancy in multiple sclerosis. TCRdb's copy holds only in-frame clones and misses some; the assay was immunoSEQ multiplex PCR. This table holds some 21,000 clones, 70% to 90% found once. This CDR3 contains 16 residues. Trimming took 6 bases from V and 4 from J; bases not matched to a gene: 11. Germline CDR1 is MNHEY and CDR2 is SMNVEV (reference sequence). The receptor was derived from a female donor in good health, enrolled as a control in a pregnancy study. Sequencing used CD8+ T cells from peripheral blood mononuclear cells, obtained in the second trimester of pregnancy. The chain employs TRBV27 and TRBJ1-2, with 10 bases that match TRBD1. The DNA of the CDR3 is TGTGCCAGCAGCCTGACCGGGACAGGGGTTCGCTATGGCTACACCTTC. Translating gives CASSLTGTGVRYGYTF.